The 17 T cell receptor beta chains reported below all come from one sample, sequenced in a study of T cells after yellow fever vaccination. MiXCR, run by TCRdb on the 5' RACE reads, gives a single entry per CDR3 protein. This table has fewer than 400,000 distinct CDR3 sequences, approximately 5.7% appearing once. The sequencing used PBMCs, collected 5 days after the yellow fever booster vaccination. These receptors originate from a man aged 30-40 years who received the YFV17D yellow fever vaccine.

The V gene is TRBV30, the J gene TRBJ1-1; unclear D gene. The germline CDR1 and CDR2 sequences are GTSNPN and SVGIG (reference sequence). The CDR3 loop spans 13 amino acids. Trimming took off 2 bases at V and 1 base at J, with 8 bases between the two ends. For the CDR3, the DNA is TGTGCCTGGAGTATCTACAAGAACACTGAAGCTTTCTTT. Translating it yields CAWSIYKNTEAFF.

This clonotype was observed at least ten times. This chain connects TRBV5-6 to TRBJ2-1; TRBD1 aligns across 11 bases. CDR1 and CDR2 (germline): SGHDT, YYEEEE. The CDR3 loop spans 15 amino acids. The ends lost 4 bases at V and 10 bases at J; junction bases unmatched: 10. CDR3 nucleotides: TGTGCCAGCAGCGCGGCCGGGACAGGGGGAGTCGAGCAGTTCTTC. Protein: CASSAAGTGGVEQFF. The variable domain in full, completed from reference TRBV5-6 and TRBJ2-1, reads DAGVTQSPTHLIKTRGQQVTLRCSPKSGHDTVSWYQQALGQGPQFIFQYYEEEERQRGNFPDRFSGHQFPNYSSELNVNALLLGDSALYLCASSAAGTGGVEQFFGPGTRLTVL.

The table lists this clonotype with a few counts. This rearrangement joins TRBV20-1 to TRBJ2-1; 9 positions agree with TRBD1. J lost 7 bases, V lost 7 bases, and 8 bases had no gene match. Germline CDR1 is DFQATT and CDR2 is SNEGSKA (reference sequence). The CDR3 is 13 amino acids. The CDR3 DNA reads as TGCAGTGTAAACAGGGGGCAGAGAAATGAGCAGTTCTTC. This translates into CSVNRGQRNEQFF.

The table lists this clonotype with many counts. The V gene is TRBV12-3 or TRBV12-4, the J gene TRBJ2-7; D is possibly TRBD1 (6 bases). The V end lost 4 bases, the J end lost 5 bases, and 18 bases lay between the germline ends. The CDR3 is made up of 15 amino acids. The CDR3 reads CASSSSGDKNDEQYF. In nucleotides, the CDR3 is TGTGCCAGCAGTTCATCAGGGGATAAGAATGACGAGCAGTACTTC.

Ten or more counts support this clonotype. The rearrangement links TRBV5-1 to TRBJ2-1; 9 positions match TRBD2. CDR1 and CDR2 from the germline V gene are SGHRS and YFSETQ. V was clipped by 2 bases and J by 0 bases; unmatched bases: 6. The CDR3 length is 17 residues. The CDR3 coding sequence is TGCGCCAGCAGCTTCCGACTAGCGGAAAGCTCCTACAATGAGCAGTTCTTC. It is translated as CASSFRLAESSYNEQFF.

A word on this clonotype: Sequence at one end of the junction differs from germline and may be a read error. CDR3 sequence: CAGSLAGPPDTQYF. CDR3 coding DNA: TGCGCCGGCAGCTTGGCAGGGCCCCCAGATACGCAGTATTTT. The chain carries TRBV5-1 and TRBJ2-3, with D maybe TRBD1 (5 bases). CDR3 length: 14 residues. Germline CDR1 reads SGHRS; CDR2 reads YFSETQ.

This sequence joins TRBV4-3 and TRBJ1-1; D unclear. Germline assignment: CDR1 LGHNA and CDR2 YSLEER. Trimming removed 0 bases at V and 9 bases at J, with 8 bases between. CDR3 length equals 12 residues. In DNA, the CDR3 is TGCGCCAGCAGCCAAGATATGGCAAAAGCTTTCTTT. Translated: CASSQDMAKAFF.

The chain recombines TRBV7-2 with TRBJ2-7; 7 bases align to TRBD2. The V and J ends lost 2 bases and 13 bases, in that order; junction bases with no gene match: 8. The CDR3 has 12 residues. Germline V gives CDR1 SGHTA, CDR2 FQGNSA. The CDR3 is CASSLLLAVRYF. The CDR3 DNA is TGTGCCAGCAGCTTATTGCTAGCGGTTCGATACTTC.

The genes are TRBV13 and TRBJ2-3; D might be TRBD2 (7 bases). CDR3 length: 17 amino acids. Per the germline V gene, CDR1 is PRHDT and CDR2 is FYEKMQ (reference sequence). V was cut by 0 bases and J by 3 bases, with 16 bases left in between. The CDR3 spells CASSLGYRRGGTDTQYF. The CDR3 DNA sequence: TGTGCCAGCAGCTTAGGATACAGGAGGGGGGGGACAGATACGCAGTATTTT. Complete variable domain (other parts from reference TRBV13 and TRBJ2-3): AAGVIQSPRHLIKEKRETATLKCYPIPRHDTVYWYQQGPGQDPQFLISFYEKMQSDKGSIPDRFSAQQFSDYHSELNMSSLELGDSALYFCASSLGYRRGGTDTQYFGPGTRLTVL.

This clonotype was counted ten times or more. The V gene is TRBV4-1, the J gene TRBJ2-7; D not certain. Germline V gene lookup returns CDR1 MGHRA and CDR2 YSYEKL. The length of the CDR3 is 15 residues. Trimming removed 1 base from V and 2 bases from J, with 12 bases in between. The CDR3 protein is CASSQGSAVPYEQYF. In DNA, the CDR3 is TGCGCCAGCAGCCAAGGGTCAGCCGTCCCCTACGAGCAGTACTTC.

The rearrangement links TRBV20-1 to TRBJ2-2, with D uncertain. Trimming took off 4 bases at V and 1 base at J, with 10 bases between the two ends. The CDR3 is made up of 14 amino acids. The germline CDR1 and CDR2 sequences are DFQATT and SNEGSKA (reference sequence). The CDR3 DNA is TGCAGTGCTACCCCGATGAGGAACACCGGGGAGCTGTTTTTT. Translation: CSATPMRNTGELFF.

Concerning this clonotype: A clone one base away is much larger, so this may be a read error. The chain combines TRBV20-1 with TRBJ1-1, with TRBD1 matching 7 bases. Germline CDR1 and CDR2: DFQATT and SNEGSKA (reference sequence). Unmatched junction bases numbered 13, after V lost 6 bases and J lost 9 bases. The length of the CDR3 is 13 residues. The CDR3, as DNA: TGCAGTGCGAAGGACAGGAGTTTGGTGAAAGCTTTCTTT. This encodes CSAKDRSLVKAFF.

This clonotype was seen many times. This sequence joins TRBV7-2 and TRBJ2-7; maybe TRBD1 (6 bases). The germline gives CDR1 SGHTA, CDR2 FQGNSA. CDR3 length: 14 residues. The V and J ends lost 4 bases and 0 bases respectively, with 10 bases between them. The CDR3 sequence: CASSSRGSSYEQYF. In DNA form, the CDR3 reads TGTGCCAGCAGCTCCAGGGGCTCCTCCTACGAGCAGTACTTC.

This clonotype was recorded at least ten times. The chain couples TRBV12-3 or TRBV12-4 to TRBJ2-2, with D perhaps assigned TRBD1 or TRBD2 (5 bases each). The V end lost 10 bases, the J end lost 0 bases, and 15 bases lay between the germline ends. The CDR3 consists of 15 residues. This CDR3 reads CATMGDETNTGELFF. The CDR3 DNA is TGTGCCACCATGGGGGACGAGACGAACACCGGGGAGCTGTTTTTT.

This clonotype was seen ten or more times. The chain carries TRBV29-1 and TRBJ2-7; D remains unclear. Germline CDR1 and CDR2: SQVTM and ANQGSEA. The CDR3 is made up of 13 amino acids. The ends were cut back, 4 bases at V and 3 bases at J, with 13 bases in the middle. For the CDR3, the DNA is TGCAGCGTTGTAGATACTGGGGACTACGAGCAGTACTTC. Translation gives CSVVDTGDYEQYF.

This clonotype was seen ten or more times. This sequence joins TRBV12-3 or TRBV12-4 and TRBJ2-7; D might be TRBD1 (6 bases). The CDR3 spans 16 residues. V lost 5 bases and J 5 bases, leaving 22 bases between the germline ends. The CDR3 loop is CASSPADGTRTNEQYF. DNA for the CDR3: TGTGCCAGCAGTCCTGCGGACGGGACACGAACGAACGAGCAGTACTTC.

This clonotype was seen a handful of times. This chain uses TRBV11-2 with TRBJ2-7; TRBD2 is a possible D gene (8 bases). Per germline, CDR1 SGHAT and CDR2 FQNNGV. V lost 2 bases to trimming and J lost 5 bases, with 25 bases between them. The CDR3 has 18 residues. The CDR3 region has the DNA TGTGCCAGCAGCTTAAGGAGCGGGAGAACAGGGGATGGCCACGAGCAGTACTTC. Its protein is CASSLRSGRTGDGHEQYF.